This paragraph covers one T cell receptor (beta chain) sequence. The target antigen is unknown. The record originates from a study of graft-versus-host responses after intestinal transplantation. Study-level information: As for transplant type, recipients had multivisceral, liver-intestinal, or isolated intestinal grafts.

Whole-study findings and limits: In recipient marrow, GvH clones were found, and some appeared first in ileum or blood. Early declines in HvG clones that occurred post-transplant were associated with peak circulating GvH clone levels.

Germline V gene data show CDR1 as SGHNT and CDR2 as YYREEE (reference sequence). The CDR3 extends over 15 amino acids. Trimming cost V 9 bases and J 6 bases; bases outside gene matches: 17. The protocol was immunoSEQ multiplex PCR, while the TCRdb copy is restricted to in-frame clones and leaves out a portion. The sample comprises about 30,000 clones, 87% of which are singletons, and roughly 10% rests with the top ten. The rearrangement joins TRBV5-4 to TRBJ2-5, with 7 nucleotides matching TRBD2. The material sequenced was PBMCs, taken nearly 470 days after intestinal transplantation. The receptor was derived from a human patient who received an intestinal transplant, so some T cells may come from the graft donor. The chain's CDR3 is CATWQVAGGLKTQYF. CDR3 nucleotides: TGTGCCACCTGGCAAGTAGCGGGCGGACTGAAGACCCAGTACTTC.